Below are 28 T cell receptor beta chains sequenced from a single sample in a study of blood T cells in healthy people across ages. A sample-barcoded 5' primer and a J-beta primer mix were used in a second PCR of about 7 to 12 cycles. TCRdb re-called the 5' RACE reads through MiXCR, storing one row per CDR3 protein. The data hold 780,000 or so distinct CDR3 sequences, with 45% to 70% observed a single time. Sequenced sample: blood. These receptor sequences come from a man aged 35-49 years in good health.

This chain connects TRBV27 to TRBJ1-2; 7 bases align to TRBD1. CDR3 size: 15 residues. Germline CDR1 reads MNHEY; CDR2 reads SMNVEV (reference sequence). Unmatched junction bases numbered 7, after V lost 3 bases and J lost 3 bases. The CDR3 loop reads CASSFTDRVDYGYTF. CDR3 sequence (DNA): TGTGCCAGCAGTTTTACCGACAGGGTTGACTATGGCTACACCTTC.

This clonotype has just a few counts. The chain has TRBV25-1 and TRBJ2-7; D tentatively fits TRBD1 or TRBD2 (7 bases each). The CDR3 loop spans 14 amino acids. Trimming pared 3 bases from V and 5 bases from J, leaving 14 bases between. Germline lookup yields CDR1 MGHDK and CDR2 SYGVNS. The CDR3 DNA is TGTGCCAGCAGTGACCAGGGGGGGAGCAACGAGCAGTACTTC. It yields the protein CASSDQGGSNEQYF.

V and J are TRBV3-1 and TRBJ1-1; 9 bases map to TRBD1. This CDR3 contains 14 residues. V gave up 2 bases and J gave up 4 bases; unmatched junction bases: 2. Looked up from germline, CDR1 is LGHDT and CDR2 is YNNKEL (reference sequence). CDR3 protein: CASSQPGQGTEAFF. The CDR3 DNA is TGTGCCAGCAGCCAACCGGGACAGGGCACTGAAGCTTTCTTT.

This clonotype was observed at least ten times. The V call is TRBV7-2, the J call TRBJ2-7, with D possibly matching TRBD2 (6 bases). The germline V gene encodes CDR1 SGHTA and CDR2 FQGNSA. The CDR3 totals 15 residues. V was shortened by 2 bases and J by 2 bases, with 13 bases between the two germline ends. The CDR3 DNA is TGTGCCAGCAGCTTACGGGCTAGCGCCGCCTACGAGCAGTACTTC. It yields the protein CASSLRASAAYEQYF.

This chain links TRBV2 with TRBJ2-5, with 12 bases identical to TRBD2. V dropped 5 bases and J dropped 6; count of bases not matched to a gene: 7. The germline gives CDR1 SNHLY, CDR2 FYNNEI. The CDR3 runs to 15 residues. CDR3 amino acids: CASSTSGGPDKTQYF. CDR3 sequence (DNA): TGTGCCAGCAGTACTAGCGGGGGGCCGGATAAGACCCAGTACTTC.

In its sample, this clonotype was seen once. This chain connects TRBV30 to TRBJ2-1; D is uncertain. Germline assignment: CDR1 GTSNPN and CDR2 SVGIG (reference sequence). Trimming cost V 0 bases and J 8 bases, with 5 bases left between them. The CDR3 covers 11 residues. CDR3 sequence reads: CAWSVTHEQFF. DNA for the CDR3: TGTGCCTGGAGTGTAACCCATGAGCAGTTCTTC.

This clonotype was recorded a few times. This chain uses TRBV7-3 with TRBJ2-6; 7 bases are a match to TRBD1. Germline CDR1 SGHTA, CDR2 FQGTGA. Germline trimming cut 5 bases from V and 0 bases from J; bases unmatched to any gene: 10. The CDR3 totals 18 residues. DNA of the CDR3: TGTGCCAGCAGCCCAACAGGGGTTAGGAACTCTGGGGCCAACGTCCTGACTTTC. This codes for CASSPTGVRNSGANVLTF.

This chain joins TRBV6-1 and TRBJ1-1; D is perhaps TRBD1 (5 bases). This CDR3 comprises 12 residues. V was shortened by 8 bases and J by 1 base, with 8 bases between the two germline ends. Germline loops: CDR1 MNHNS, CDR2 SASEGT. CDR3 region: CASFTGNTEAFF. CDR3 DNA: TGTGCCAGCTTTACAGGGAACACTGAAGCTTTCTTT.

The chain uses TRBV28 and TRBJ1-5, with a possible D match to TRBD1 (5 bases). From germline, CDR1 is MDHEN and CDR2 SYDVKM. This CDR3 spans 14 amino acids. Trimming shortened V by 9 bases and J by 3 bases, and 15 bases separated the two germline ends. CDR3: CASLPEGLNQPQHF. The CDR3 DNA reads TGTGCCAGTTTACCCGAGGGGCTCAATCAGCCCCAGCATTTT.

The rearrangement links TRBV12-3 or TRBV12-4 to TRBJ2-2; 13 bases map to TRBD2. Trimming removed 4 bases from V and 2 bases from J; junction bases left unmatched: 7. The CDR3 contains 18 residues. Here the CDR3 DNA reads TGTGCCAGCAGTTCTTTACTAGCGGGGGGGCCTAACACCGGGGAGCTGTTTTTT. Amino acids: CASSSLLAGGPNTGELFF.

The chain links TRBV9 to TRBJ2-4; 7 bases align to TRBD2. The closer fit of TRBJ2-5 to the DNA end suggests the J call may be wrong. From germline, CDR1 is SGDLS and CDR2 YYNGEE. The CDR3 runs to 15 residues. The CDR3 sequence: CASSGAGRVSETQYF. DNA of the CDR3: TGTGCCAGCAGCGGGGCAGGGAGGGTATCGGAGACCCAGTACTTC.

The V and J genes are TRBV20-1 and TRBJ2-3; TRBD1 matches 9 bases. Looked up from germline, CDR1 is DFQATT and CDR2 is SNEGSKA (reference sequence). This CDR3 comprises 16 residues. Trimming cost V 1 base and J 5 bases; bases outside gene matches: 10. DNA of the CDR3: TGCAGTGCTAGAGGATCGGGGACAGGGAAAATAGATACGCAGTATTTT. Amino acids: CSARGSGTGKIDTQYF.

The J gene is TRBJ1-4, the V gene TRBV7-2; 7 bases are a match to TRBD1. The germline V gene encodes CDR1 SGHTA and CDR2 FQGNSA. After removal of 5 bases from V and 8 bases from J, the junction contained 11 bases not matched to a gene. The CDR3 consists of 15 residues. CDR3 nucleotide sequence: TGTGCCAGCAGCCCGGGGACAGCGGTGTGGGAAAAACTGTTTTTT. Protein sequence: CASSPGTAVWEKLFF.

J is TRBJ1-5 and V is TRBV6-5; D is unresolved. Germline CDR1 MNHEY, CDR2 SVGAGI. CDR3 length: 15 residues. V was pared by 5 bases and J by 0 bases, with 11 bases between. CDR3: CASSPAPSSNQPQHF. DNA for the CDR3: TGTGCCAGCAGTCCGGCACCCAGTAGCAATCAGCCCCAGCATTTT.

The V and J genes are TRBV15 and TRBJ2-3, with D uncertain. Trimming shortened V by 10 bases and J by 0 bases, and 11 bases separated the two germline ends. Germline loops: CDR1 LNHNV, CDR2 YYDKDF (reference sequence). The CDR3 length is 13 residues. CDR3: CAIDGKSTDTQYF. DNA for the CDR3: TGTGCCATAGATGGAAAGAGCACAGATACGCAGTATTTT.

This rearrangement joins TRBV7-6 to TRBJ2-1; 10 bases are shared with TRBD2. Germline V gene lookup returns CDR1 SGHVS and CDR2 FNYEAQ. V shed 5 bases and J 5 bases; nucleotides not matched to a gene: 9. CDR3 length equals 16 residues. CDR3 coding DNA: TGTGCCAGCAGCCCTATGGGAGCGGGAGGGAACAATGAGCAGTTCTTC. This translates into CASSPMGAGGNNEQFF.

This chain joins TRBV4-3 and TRBJ2-7; tentative D call: TRBD1 (5 bases). In germline, CDR1 is LGHNA, CDR2 YSLEER. Between the trimmed V and J ends, which lost 1 base and 5 bases, there was a span of 15 bases. This CDR3 is 15 amino acids long. The CDR3 bases are TGCGCCAGCAGCCAAGGTGGGGCAGGGTTTGACGAGCAGTACTTC. Residues: CASSQGGAGFDEQYF.

This clonotype was recorded a few times. V and J are TRBV18 and TRBJ2-5; TRBD1 aligns across 9 bases. CDR1 and CDR2 (germline): KGHSH, LQKENI. After removal of 2 bases from V and 11 bases from J, the junction contained 12 bases not matched to a gene. The CDR3 covers 15 residues. The DNA for the CDR3 is TGTGCCAGCTCACCATTAGTACAGGGGGCGGAGGAGCAGTACTTC. Residues: CASSPLVQGAEEQYF.

This clonotype has ten or more counts. V and J are TRBV24-1 and TRBJ2-7; 7 positions agree with TRBD1. The germline CDR1 and CDR2 sequences are KGHDR and SFDVKD. With V trimmed by 2 bases and J by 2 bases, 5 bases remained unmatched. The CDR3 length is 15 residues. The CDR3 sequence is CATSDWTGATYEQYF. As DNA, the CDR3 is TGTGCCACCAGTGATTGGACAGGAGCAACCTACGAGCAGTACTTC.

J is TRBJ2-4 and V is TRBV2, with 12 bases that match TRBD2. Germline-derived CDR1 and CDR2 are SNHLY and FYNNEI. After removal of 6 bases from V and 15 bases from J, the junction contained 9 bases not matched to a gene. There are 13 residues in the CDR3. CDR3 region: CASRVTSGGSWYF. Written as DNA, the CDR3 is TGTGCCAGCAGGGTCACTAGCGGGGGGTCTTGGTACTTC. The full variable domain, with the rest looked up from reference TRBV2 and TRBJ2-4, is EPEVTQTPSHQVTQMGQEVILRCVPISNHLYFYWYRQILGQKVEFLVSFYNNEISEKSEIFDDQFSVERPDGSNFTLKIRSTKLEDSAMYFCASRVTSGGSWYFGAGTRLSVL.

This clonotype was counted a few times. The chain has TRBV2 and TRBJ2-1; no reliable D call. Germline-derived CDR1 and CDR2 are SNHLY and FYNNEI. The CDR3 has 13 amino acids. The germline V and J ends were trimmed by 0 bases and 12 bases, with 12 bases remaining between them. The CDR3, as DNA: TGTGCCAGCAGTGAAGCGCTTGGCTTGGGGCAGTTCTTC. It codes for CASSEALGLGQFF.

In this sample, this clonotype turned up a few times. V usage is TRBV11-2 and J usage is TRBJ2-4; 8 bases match TRBD1. This CDR3 region has 12 residues. V shed 7 bases, J shed 9 bases, and the junction held 5 bases outside the gene matches. Germline V gives CDR1 SGHAT, CDR2 FQNNGV. The CDR3 region is CASNSGGVIQYF. CDR3 nucleotide sequence: TGTGCCAGCAACTCAGGGGGCGTCATTCAGTACTTC.

CDR3 DNA: TGCAGTGCTAGAAGCTCCTCTCCTTCGCTTAGCGGGAGTTTAAAGCAGTACTTC. It translates to CSARSSSPSLSGSLKQYF. The V and J genes are TRBV20-1 and TRBJ2-7; 9 bases map to TRBD2. The V gene end was trimmed by 2 bases and the J gene end by 8 bases; junction bases not matched to a gene: 22. The germline CDR1 and CDR2 sequences are DFQATT and SNEGSKA (reference sequence). The length of the CDR3 is 18 residues.

The gene calls are TRBV3-1 and TRBJ2-4; D call uncertain. The CDR3 consists of 14 residues. With 1 base removed from V and 13 bases from J, the gap between germline ends came to 17 bases. Germline V gene sequence: CDR1 LGHDT, CDR2 YNNKEL (reference sequence). DNA for the CDR3: TGTGCCAGCAGCCAAGGATGGAGTCTGCACAAGCAGTACTTC. Translated, it gives CASSQGWSLHKQYF.

This rearrangement joins TRBV12-3 or TRBV12-4 to TRBJ2-7; D may correspond to TRBD1 or TRBD2 (6 bases each). V shed 5 bases and J shed 6 bases, with 26 bases lying between them. This CDR3 comprises 17 residues. The CDR3 region is CASSPGAGSRDVCEQYF. CDR3 sequence (DNA): TGTGCCAGCAGTCCGGGGGCCGGAAGCCGCGATGTATGCGAGCAGTACTTC.

The rearrangement uses TRBV3-1 and TRBJ2-4, with a tentative D call TRBD2 (6 bases). CDR1 is LGHDT and CDR2 is YNNKEL in the germline V gene (reference sequence). V was shortened by 2 bases and J by 11 bases, with 13 bases between the two germline ends. This CDR3 spans 13 amino acids. The CDR3 DNA follows: TGTGCCAGCAGCCAAAACAAGGAGGGCTTTCAGTACTTC. Residues: CASSQNKEGFQYF.

Turning to this clonotype: The junction and the germline gene differ at one end; a read error may be behind it. The chain employs TRBV16 and TRBJ1-2; no firm D call. The CDR3 has 13 residues. Looked up from germline, CDR1 is KGHSY and CDR2 is FQNENV. CDR3: CTSSPETNYGYTF. Here the CDR3 DNA reads TGTACCAGCAGCCCCGAGACTAACTATGGCTACACCTTC. Full variable domain (remainder filled in from reference TRBV16 and TRBJ1-2): GEEVAQTPKHLVRGEGQKAKLYCAPIKGHSYVFWYQQVLKNEFKFLISFQNENVFDETGMPKERFSAKCLPNSPCSLEIQATKLEDSAVYFCTSSPETNYGYTFGSGTRLTVV.

This clonotype was detected a few times. The rearrangement joins TRBV11-1 to TRBJ2-1; TRBD2 might be the D (7 bases). V was clipped by 5 bases and J by 4 bases, with 18 bases between them. The germline CDR1 and CDR2 sequences are SGHAT and FQDESV (reference sequence). The CDR3 has 16 residues. The CDR3 here is CASSPEGGPGYNEQFF. Here the CDR3 DNA reads TGTGCCAGCAGCCCTGAGGGGGGGCCGGGATACAATGAGCAGTTCTTC.